Shown below are 10 T cell receptor beta chains from a single sample sequenced in a study of vaccination and CD4 T cells after COVID-19. These receptors' antigens are unknown. The treatment denotes: 10-day PBMC culture with coronavirus spike peptide pools or control peptides (ViraFEST assay). An Oncomine TCR Beta short-read assay was used to sequence the DNA from cultured CD4+ T cells. TCRdb used MiXCR to reprocess the PCR reads, holding one entry per CDR3 protein. There are more than 10,000 distinct CDR3 sequences in the sample; under 60% occur only once, and approximately 16% lies in the top ten. Sequencing was done on a sample of CD4+ T cells from blood, cultured in vitro. These receptors all stem from a human donor who had recovered from COVID-19.

This clonotype has just a few counts. This chain connects TRBV28 to TRBJ1-1, with D uncertain. Germline V CDR1 and CDR2: MDHEN, SYDVKM. V shed 8 bases and J shed 4 bases, with 11 bases lying between them. The CDR3 consists of 12 residues. The DNA for the CDR3 is TGTGCCAGCCGAGACAACCCCACTGAAGCTTTCTTT. Encoded protein: CASRDNPTEAFF.

V is TRBV28 and J is TRBJ1-5; D is ambiguous. Trimming left V 3 bases short and J 9 bases short, with 15 bases between. Germline V gives CDR1 MDHEN, CDR2 SYDVKM. This CDR3 has 14 amino acids. DNA of the CDR3: TGTGCCAGCAGTTTCGGTTCAGTCCCTCGGCCCCAGCATTTT. It specifies CASSFGSVPRPQHF.

This clonotype was counted a few times. The chain couples TRBV30 to TRBJ2-5; 10 bases map to TRBD1. The CDR3 sequence is 15 residues long. Losses at the gene ends were 2 bases for V and 5 bases for J; bases not matched to a gene: 8. CDR1 is GTSNPN, CDR2 SVGIG, per germline (reference sequence). CDR3 DNA sequence: TGTGCCTGGAGTCGGGTGACAGGGGGCGGTGAGACCCAGTACTTC. It codes for CAWSRVTGGGETQYF.

J is TRBJ1-2 and V is TRBV10-1, with TRBD1 matching 8 bases. The junction had 7 bases not matched to a gene; V was cut back by 4 bases and J by 12 bases. Per germline, CDR1 WNHNN and CDR2 SYGVQD (reference sequence). The CDR3 runs to 12 residues. CDR3 in amino acids: CASSARQGMNTF. The CDR3 region has the DNA TGCGCCAGCAGTGCCAGACAGGGGATGAACACCTTC.

The CDR3 sequence: CASSILTGQETQYF. The DNA of the CDR3 is TGTGCCAGCAGCATACTGACAGGTCAAGAGACCCAGTACTTC. The rearrangement uses TRBV11-2 and TRBJ2-5, with D perhaps matching TRBD1 (6 bases). This CDR3 is built from 14 residues. Germline V gives CDR1 SGHAT, CDR2 FQNNGV. Trimming pared 5 bases from V and 2 bases from J, leaving 12 bases between.

A few counts support this clonotype. A junction boundary mismatches the germline segment, possibly from a read error. J is TRBJ2-3 and V is TRBV7-9, with TRBD2 as a possible D gene (7 bases). CDR1 and CDR2 (germline): SEHNR, FQNEAQ (reference sequence). This CDR3 contains 17 residues. The CDR3 sequence: CASRSPRGHGGTDTQYF. CDR3 sequence (DNA): TGTGCCAGCAGGTCCCCGCGGGGGCATGGTGGCACGGATACGCAGTATTTT.

The rearrangement links TRBV20-1 to TRBJ2-7, with D possibly TRBD2 on 5 matching bases. With 1 base removed from V and 2 bases from J, the gap between germline ends came to 12 bases. CDR3 length equals 14 residues. In germline, CDR1 is DFQATT, CDR2 SNEGSKA (reference sequence). The CDR3 reads CSARGSSAAYEQYF. The CDR3 nucleotides are TGCAGTGCTAGAGGCAGTAGCGCCGCCTACGAGCAGTACTTC.

The chain carries TRBV2 and TRBJ2-6; unclear D gene. V gave up 5 bases and J gave up 4 bases, with 9 bases separating them. This CDR3 comprises 14 residues. In germline, CDR1 is SNHLY, CDR2 FYNNEI. The CDR3 loop reads CASSPRLGANVLTF. The CDR3 DNA follows: TGTGCCAGCAGTCCGCGGCTGGGGGCCAACGTCCTGACTTTC.

The chain joins TRBV28 to TRBJ1-2, with D tentatively TRBD1 (5 bases). Trimming removed 2 bases at V and 0 bases at J, with 10 bases between. There are 15 residues in the CDR3. Germline V gene data show CDR1 as MDHEN and CDR2 as SYDVKM. CDR3 region: CASSLTDKSNYGYTF. The CDR3 DNA follows: TGTGCCAGCAGTTTAACGGACAAATCTAACTATGGCTACACCTTC.

This clonotype was seen a handful of times. The rearrangement links TRBV7-3 to TRBJ2-5, with TRBD1 identical over 10 bases. After removal of 5 bases from V and 5 bases from J, the junction contained 8 bases not matched to a gene. Germline V CDR1 and CDR2: SGHTA, FQGTGA. The CDR3 totals 15 residues. The CDR3 DNA is TGTGCCAGCAGCGACCCACGACAGGGGGCTGAGACCCAGTACTTC. Translation gives CASSDPRQGAETQYF.